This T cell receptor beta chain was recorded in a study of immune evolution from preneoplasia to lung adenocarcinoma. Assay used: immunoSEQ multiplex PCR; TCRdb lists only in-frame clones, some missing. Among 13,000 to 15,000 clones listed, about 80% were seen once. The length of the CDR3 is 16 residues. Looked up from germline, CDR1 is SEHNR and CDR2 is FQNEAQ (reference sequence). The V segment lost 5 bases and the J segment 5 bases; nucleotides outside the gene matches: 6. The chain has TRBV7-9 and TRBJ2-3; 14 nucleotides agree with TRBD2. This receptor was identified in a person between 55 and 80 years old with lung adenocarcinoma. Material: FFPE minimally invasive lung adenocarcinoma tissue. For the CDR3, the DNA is TGTGCCAGCAGCCCCGGGACTAGCGGGGGATTAGATACGCAGTATTTT. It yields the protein CASSPGTSGGLDTQYF. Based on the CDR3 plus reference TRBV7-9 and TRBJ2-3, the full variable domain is DTGVSQNPRHKITKRGQNVTFRCDPISEHNRLYWYRQTLGQGPEFLTYFQNEAQLEKSRLLSDRFSAERPKGSFSTLEIQRTEQGDSAMYLCASSPGTSGGLDTQYFGPGTRLTVL.